This TCR beta chain was recovered during a study of CD8 T cells in ankylosing spondylitis. This clonotype was observed once. Its cognate antigen is unknown. This CDR3 region has 18 residues. V shed 0 bases, J shed 10 bases, and the junction held 10 bases outside the gene matches. In germline, CDR1 is MGHRA, CDR2 YSYEKL. Making the TCR beta libraries involved quantitative 5'-RACE with molecular barcodes. TCRdb re-analysed the 5' RACE reads in MiXCR, keeping a single row per CDR3 protein. Of over 30,000 distinct CDR3 sequences listed, 13% were seen once; the top ten hold 25% to 35%. Study results and caveats: Apparently characteristic of ankylosing spondylitis blood was a TCR beta motif (roughly 8 highly homologous variants). Disease-linked clones bore a CD8+ phenotype, appearing relatively rarely in peripheral blood. It was reported that disease-linked clones were significantly enriched in matched ankylosing spondylitis synovial fluid.

This receptor was identified in a male donor with ankylosing spondylitis. V is TRBV4-1 and J is TRBJ2-1; 15 nucleotides agree with TRBD2. Sequencing input: synovial fluid, either unsorted or a sorted T cell fraction (not recorded which). The CDR3 DNA reads TGCGCCAGCAGCCAAGATCTCCGAGGACTAGCGGGAGGGTGGGAGCAGTTCTTC. It encodes CASSQDLRGLAGGWEQFF.